The T cell receptor beta chain under discussion was sequenced for a study of cytomegalovirus exposure and HLA in healthy donors. Study conclusions and caveats: A later analysis reportedly found fewer N-insertions in an Asian-associated ancestry cluster than the approximately 670-donor mean.

Primers: 60 Vbeta forward and 13 Jbeta reverse. The method was immunoSEQ multiplex PCR; TCRdb's version includes in-frame clones alone and lacks a portion of them. The sample records 95,000 to 150,000 clones, around 80% being singletons. Concerning this clone itself: Antigen specificity is unknown.

Germline assignment: CDR1 KGHSH and CDR2 LQKENI. The CDR3 is made up of 15 amino acids. The V gene end was trimmed by 5 bases and the J gene end by 8 bases; junction bases not matched to a gene: 10. The sequence was obtained from a woman aged 60 to 75 in good health and CMV-seropositive. The specimen was PBMCs. The J gene is TRBJ2-1, the V gene TRBV18, with TRBD1 identical over 9 bases. CDR3 nucleotide sequence: TGTGCCAGCTCAACAACAGGGGGCAGGGTCGATGAGCAGTTCTTC. Translated, it gives CASSTTGGRVDEQFF.